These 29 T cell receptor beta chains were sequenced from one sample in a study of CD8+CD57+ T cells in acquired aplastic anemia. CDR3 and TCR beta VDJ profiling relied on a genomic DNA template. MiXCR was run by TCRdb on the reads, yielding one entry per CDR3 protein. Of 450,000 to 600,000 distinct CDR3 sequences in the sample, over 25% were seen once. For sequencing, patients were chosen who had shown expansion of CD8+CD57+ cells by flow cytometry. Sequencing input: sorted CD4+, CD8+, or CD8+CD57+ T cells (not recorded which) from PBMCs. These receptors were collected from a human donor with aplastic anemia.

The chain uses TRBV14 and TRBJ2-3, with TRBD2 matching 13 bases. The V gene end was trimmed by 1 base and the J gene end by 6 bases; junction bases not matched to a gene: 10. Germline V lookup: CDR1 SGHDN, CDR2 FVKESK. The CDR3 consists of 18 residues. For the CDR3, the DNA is TGTGCCAGCAGCCAAGGATTTGGGACTAGCGGGGCATCTGATACGCAGTATTTT. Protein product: CASSQGFGTSGASDTQYF.

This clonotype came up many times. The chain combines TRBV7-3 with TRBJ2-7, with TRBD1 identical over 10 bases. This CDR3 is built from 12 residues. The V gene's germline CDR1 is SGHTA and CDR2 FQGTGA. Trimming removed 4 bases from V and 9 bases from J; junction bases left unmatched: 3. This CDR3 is CASSSDRGRQYF. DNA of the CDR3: TGTGCCAGCAGCTCTGACAGGGGGCGGCAGTACTTC.

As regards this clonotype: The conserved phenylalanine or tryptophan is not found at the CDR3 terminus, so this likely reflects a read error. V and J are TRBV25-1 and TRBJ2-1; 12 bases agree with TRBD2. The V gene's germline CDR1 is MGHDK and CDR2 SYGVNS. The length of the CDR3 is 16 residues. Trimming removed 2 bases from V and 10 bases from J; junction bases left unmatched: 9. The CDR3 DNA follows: TGTGCCAGCAGTGAACCGTCTAGCGGGAGGGCGAGGGAGCAGTTCTGC. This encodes CASSEPSSGRAREQFC.

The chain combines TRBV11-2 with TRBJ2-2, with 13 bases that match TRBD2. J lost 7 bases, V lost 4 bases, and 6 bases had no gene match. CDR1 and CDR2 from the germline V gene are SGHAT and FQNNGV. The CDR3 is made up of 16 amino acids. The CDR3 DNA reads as TGTGCCAGCAGCTCCGGGACTAGCGGGACCAACGGGGAGCTGTTTTTT. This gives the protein CASSSGTSGTNGELFF.

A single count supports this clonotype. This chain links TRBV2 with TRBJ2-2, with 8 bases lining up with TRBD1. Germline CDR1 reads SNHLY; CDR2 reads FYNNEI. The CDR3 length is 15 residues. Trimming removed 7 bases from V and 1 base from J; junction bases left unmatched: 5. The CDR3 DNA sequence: TGTGCCAGCAAATCAGACAGGGGGAACACCGGGGAGCTGTTTTTT. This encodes CASKSDRGNTGELFF.

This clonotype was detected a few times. The CDR3 here is CASSPGPRRDYGYTF. CDR3 sequence (DNA): TGCGCCAGCAGCCCGGGACCGCGGAGGGACTATGGCTACACCTTC. This chain uses TRBV5-1 with TRBJ1-2, with a tentative D call TRBD1 (5 bases). Trimming took 4 bases from V and 3 from J, leaving 16 bases between them. Germline V gene sequence: CDR1 SGHRS, CDR2 YFSETQ. The CDR3 is made up of 15 amino acids.

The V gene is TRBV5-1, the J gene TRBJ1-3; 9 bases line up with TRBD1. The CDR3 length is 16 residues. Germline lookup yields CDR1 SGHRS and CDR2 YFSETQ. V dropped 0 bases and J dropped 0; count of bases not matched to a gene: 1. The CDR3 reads CASSLGGQGSGNTIYF. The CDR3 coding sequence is TGCGCCAGCAGCTTGGGGGGACAGGGCTCTGGAAACACCATATATTTT.

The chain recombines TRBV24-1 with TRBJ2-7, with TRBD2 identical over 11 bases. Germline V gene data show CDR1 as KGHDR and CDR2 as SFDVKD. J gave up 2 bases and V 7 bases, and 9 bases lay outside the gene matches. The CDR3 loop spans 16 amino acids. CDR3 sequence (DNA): TGTGCCACCAGCCCCGCCGGGACTAGCGGAGCCTACGAGCAGTACTTC. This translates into CATSPAGTSGAYEQYF.

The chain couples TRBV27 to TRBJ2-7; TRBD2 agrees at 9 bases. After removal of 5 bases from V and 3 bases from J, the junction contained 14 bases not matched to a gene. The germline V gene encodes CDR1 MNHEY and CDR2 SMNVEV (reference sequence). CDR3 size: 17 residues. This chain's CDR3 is CASSPQSGAGGLYEQYF. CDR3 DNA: TGTGCCAGCAGTCCACAGTCGGGAGCGGGGGGACTCTACGAGCAGTACTTC.

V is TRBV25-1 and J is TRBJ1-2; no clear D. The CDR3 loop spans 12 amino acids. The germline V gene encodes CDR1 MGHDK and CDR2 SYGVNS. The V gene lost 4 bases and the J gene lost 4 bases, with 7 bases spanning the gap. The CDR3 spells CASSGAVYGYTF. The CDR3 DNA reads TGTGCCAGCAGTGGCGCCGTCTATGGCTACACCTTC.

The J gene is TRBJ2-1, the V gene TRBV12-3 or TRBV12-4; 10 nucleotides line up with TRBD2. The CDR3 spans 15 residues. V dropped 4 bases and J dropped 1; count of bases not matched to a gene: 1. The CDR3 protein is CASSYSGGSYNEQFF. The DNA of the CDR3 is TGTGCCAGCAGTTATAGCGGGGGGTCCTACAATGAGCAGTTCTTC.

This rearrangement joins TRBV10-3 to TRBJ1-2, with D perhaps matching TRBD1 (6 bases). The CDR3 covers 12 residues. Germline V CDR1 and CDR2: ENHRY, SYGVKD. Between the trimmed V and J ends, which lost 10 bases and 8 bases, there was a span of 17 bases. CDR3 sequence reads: CASRGRVWGYTF. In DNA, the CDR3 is TGTGCCAGCAGGGGACGTGTGTGGGGCTACACCTTC.

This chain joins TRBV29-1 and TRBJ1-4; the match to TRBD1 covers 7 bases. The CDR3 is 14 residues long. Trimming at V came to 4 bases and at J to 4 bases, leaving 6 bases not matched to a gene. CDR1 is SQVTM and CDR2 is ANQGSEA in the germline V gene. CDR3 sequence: CSVAGGQGNEKLFF. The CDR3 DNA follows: TGCAGCGTTGCAGGGGGGCAGGGTAATGAAAAACTGTTTTTT.

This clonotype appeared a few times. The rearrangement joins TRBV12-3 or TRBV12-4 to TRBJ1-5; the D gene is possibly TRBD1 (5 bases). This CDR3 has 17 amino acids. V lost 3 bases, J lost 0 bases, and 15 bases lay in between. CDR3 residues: CASSLMSGIVSNQPQHF. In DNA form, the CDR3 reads TGTGCCAGCAGTTTGATGTCAGGGATTGTTAGCAATCAGCCCCAGCATTTT.

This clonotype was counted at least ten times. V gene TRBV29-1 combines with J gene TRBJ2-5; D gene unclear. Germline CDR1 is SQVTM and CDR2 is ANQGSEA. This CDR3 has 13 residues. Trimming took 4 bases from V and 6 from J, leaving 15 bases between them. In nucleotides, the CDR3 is TGCAGCGTTGGTTCGGCATCCCCCAAGACCCAGTACTTC. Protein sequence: CSVGSASPKTQYF.

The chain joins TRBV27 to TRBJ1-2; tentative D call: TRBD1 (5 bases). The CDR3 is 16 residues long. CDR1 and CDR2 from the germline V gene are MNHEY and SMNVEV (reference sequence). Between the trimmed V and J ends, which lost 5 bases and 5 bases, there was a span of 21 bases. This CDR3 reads CASSATGLSPGYGYTF. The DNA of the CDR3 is TGTGCCAGCAGTGCCACGGGGCTATCGCCGGGGTATGGCTACACCTTC.

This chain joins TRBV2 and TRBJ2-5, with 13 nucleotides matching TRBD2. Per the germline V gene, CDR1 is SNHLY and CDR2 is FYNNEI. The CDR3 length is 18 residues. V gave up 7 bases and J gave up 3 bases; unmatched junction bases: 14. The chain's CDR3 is CASIFKGTSGALKETQYF. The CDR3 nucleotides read TGTGCCAGCATATTCAAGGGGACTAGCGGGGCTCTGAAAGAGACCCAGTACTTC.

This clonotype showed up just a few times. The CDR3: CASSLALDRTYYEQYF. The CDR3 DNA sequence: TGTGCCAGCAGCTTAGCTTTGGACAGGACTTACTACGAGCAGTACTTC. The rearrangement links TRBV11-1 to TRBJ2-7; TRBD1 aligns across 7 bases. Per the germline V gene, CDR1 is SGHAT and CDR2 is FQDESV (reference sequence). The length of the CDR3 is 16 residues. After removal of 0 bases from V and 3 bases from J, the junction contained 8 bases not matched to a gene.

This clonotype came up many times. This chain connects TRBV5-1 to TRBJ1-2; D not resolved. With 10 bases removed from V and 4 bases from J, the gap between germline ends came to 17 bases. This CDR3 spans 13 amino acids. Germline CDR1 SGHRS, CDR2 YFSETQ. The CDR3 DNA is TGCGCCTGCCACGGGAGGGATGGCTATGGCTACACCTTC. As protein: CACHGRDGYGYTF.

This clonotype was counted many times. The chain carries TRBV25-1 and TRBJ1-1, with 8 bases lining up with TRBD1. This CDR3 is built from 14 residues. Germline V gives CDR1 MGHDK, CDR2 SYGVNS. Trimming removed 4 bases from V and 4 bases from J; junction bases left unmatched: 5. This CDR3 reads CASSGTGLGTEAFF. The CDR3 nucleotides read TGTGCCAGCAGTGGGACAGGGTTGGGCACTGAAGCTTTCTTT.

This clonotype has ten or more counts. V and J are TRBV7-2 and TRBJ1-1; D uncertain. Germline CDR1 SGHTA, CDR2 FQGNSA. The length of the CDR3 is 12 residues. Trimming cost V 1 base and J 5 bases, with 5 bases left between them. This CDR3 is CASSLVITEAFF. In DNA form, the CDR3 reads TGTGCCAGCAGCTTAGTTATAACTGAAGCTTTCTTT.

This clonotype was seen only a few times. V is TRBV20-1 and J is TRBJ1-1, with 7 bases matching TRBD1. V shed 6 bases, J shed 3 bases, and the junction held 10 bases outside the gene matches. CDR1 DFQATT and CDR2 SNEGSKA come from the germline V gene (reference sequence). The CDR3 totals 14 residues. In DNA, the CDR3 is TGCAGTGCCAACCGAGGGGGCGGGCACACTGAAGCTTTCTTT. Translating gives CSANRGGGHTEAFF.

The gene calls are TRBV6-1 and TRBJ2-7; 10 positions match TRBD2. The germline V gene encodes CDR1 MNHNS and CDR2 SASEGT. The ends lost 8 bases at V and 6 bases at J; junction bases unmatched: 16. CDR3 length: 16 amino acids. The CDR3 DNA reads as TGTGCCAGCTCCACCAAGGCAGTGACTAGCGGGTCCGAGCAGTACTTC. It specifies CASSTKAVTSGSEQYF.

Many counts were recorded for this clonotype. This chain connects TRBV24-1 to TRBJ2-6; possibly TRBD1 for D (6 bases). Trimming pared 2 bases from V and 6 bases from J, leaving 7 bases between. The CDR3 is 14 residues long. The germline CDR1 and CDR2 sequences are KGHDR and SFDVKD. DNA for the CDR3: TGTGCCACCAGTGATTCGGGACAGGCCAACGTCCTGACTTTC. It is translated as CATSDSGQANVLTF.

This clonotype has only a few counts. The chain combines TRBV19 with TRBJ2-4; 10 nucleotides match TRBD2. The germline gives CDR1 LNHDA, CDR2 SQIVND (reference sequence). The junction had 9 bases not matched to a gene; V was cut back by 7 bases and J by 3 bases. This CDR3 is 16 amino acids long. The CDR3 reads CASTLGTSAHKNIQYF. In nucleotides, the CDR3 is TGTGCCAGTACCCTGGGGACTAGCGCGCACAAAAACATTCAGTACTTC.

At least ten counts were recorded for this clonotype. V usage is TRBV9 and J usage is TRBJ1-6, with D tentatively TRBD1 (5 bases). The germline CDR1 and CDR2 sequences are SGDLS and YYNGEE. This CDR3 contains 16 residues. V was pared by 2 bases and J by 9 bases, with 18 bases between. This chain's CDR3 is CASSVLPTEDTSPLHF. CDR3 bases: TGTGCCAGCAGCGTTTTACCGACAGAGGACACTTCACCCCTCCACTTT.

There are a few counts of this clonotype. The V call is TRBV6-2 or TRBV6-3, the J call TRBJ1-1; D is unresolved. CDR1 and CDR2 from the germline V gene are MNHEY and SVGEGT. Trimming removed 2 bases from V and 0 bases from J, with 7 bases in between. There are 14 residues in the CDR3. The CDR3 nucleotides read TGTGCCAGCAGTTACATCGGACTGAACACTGAAGCTTTCTTT. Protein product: CASSYIGLNTEAFF.

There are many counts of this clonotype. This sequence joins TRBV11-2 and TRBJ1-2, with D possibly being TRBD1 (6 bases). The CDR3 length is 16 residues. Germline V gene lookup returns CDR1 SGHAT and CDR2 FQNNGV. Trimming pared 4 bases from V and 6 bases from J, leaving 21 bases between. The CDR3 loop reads CASSSEPTGIHHGYTF. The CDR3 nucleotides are TGTGCCAGCAGCTCCGAACCTACAGGGATACATCATGGCTACACCTTC.

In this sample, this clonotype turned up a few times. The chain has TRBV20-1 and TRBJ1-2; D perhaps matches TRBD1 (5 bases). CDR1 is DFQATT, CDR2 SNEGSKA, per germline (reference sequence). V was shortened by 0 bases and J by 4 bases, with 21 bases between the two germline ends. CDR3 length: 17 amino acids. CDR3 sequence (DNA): TGCAGTGCTAGAGATCCCCCGGGGGAGGGGACCGGCTATGGCTACACCTTC. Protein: CSARDPPGEGTGYGYTF.